This record looks at one T cell receptor (beta chain) sequence and its context. There are 15 residues in the CDR3. Trimming removed 3 bases from V and 7 bases from J; junction bases left unmatched: 5. CDR1 and CDR2 from the germline V gene are SGHNT and YYREEE (reference sequence). This record comes from a study of human T cells and chemical hapten exposure. Stated time point: patch test 2, 6 weeks after DPC sensitization. Noted treatment: therapeutic diphenylcyclopropenone sensitization with weekly scalp DPC. Blood draws came first, before each patch test. The donor pool consisted of alopecia patients aged 18 to 70 years, considered suitable for DPC. In the authors' methods: Across samples, TCR counts had a median of roughly 97,000 and ranged from 23,224 to 690,600. MiXCR, applied by TCRdb to the RACE reads, yields one record per CDR3 protein. It is TCRdb's table, rather than the study itself, that gives the V and J calls and clone size. The sample includes some 350,000 distinct CDR3 sequences, around 6% of them seen just once.

The chain couples TRBV5-4 to TRBJ2-3; 13 bases are shared with TRBD2. The origin of this receptor is a woman aged 18-29 years with alopecia areata. Some clones in this sample may be carry-over from other donors' samples. The material was whole blood, obtained in connection with sensitization to the hapten diphenylcyclopropenone (DPC). The CDR3 sequence: CASSSRTSGGNTQYF. For the CDR3, the DNA is TGTGCCAGCAGCTCCCGGACTAGCGGGGGAAATACGCAGTATTTT.